Below, 26 T cell receptor beta chains from the same sample are listed, as sequenced in a study of T cell responses to AZD1222 COVID-19 vaccine. Sequencing was performed with immunoSEQ multiplex PCR; in TCRdb, only in-frame clones are kept and a portion is missing. The sample holds approximately 130,000 clones, approximately 85% seen once. The sequencing here drew on peripheral blood, taken 28 days after the second AZD1222 dose. These TCRs come from an adult who received the AZD1222 COVID-19 vaccine.

As concerns this clone: Other nucleotide sequences from this sample produce the same CDR3. The chain links TRBV2 to TRBJ1-2, with a weak D call TRBD1 (6 bases). The CDR3 runs to 13 residues. Germline V CDR1 and CDR2: SNHLY, FYNNEI. Trimming pared 5 bases from V and 1 base from J, leaving 8 bases between. CDR3 protein: CASSRDINYGYTF. Here the CDR3 DNA reads TGTGCCAGCAGTCGGGACATTAACTATGGCTACACCTTC. Supplemented by reference TRBV2 and TRBJ1-2, the full variable domain reads EPEVTQTPSHQVTQMGQEVILRCVPISNHLYFYWYRQILGQKVEFLVSFYNNEISEKSEIFDDQFSVERPDGSNFTLKIRSTKLEDSAMYFCASSRDINYGYTFGSGTRLTVV.

The chain uses TRBV18 and TRBJ1-5; D is unclear. V was pared by 1 base and J by 7 bases, with 8 bases between. CDR1 and CDR2 (germline): KGHSH, LQKENI. CDR3 size: 13 residues. The CDR3 DNA reads TGTGCCAGCTCACCACAGGGCGGCCAGCCCCAGCATTTT. As protein: CASSPQGGQPQHF.

This chain uses TRBV29-1 with TRBJ2-1, with TRBD2 matching 9 bases. V dropped 6 bases and J dropped 8; count of bases not matched to a gene: 5. CDR1 SQVTM and CDR2 ANQGSEA come from the germline V gene. The CDR3 sequence is 12 residues long. The CDR3 loop reads CSVVAGVDEQFF. In DNA form, the CDR3 reads TGCAGCGTAGTAGCGGGAGTGGATGAGCAGTTCTTC.

Note on this clone: Germline and junction disagree at one end, which may indicate a read error. The V call is TRBV7-7, the J call TRBJ2-7, with 8 nucleotides matching TRBD1. The CDR3 sequence is 15 residues long. Per the germline V gene, CDR1 is SSHAT and CDR2 is FNYEAQ (reference sequence). The CDR3 DNA reads as TGTGCTAGCAGCTTAGGTGGACAGGGTCCCTACGAGCAGTACTTC. Protein: CASSLGGQGPYEQYF.

The V call is TRBV12-3 or TRBV12-4, the J call TRBJ1-1; D is unclear. V lost 3 bases, J lost 8 bases, and 7 bases lay in between. The CDR3 has 11 amino acids. CDR3 DNA: TGTGCCAGCAGTTTGGGAGGGGAAGCTTTCTTT. Protein product: CASSLGGEAFF.

The CDR3 sequence is CASSREDYGYTF. CDR3 DNA sequence: TGTGCCAGCAGCCGCGAGGACTATGGCTACACCTTC. This chain connects TRBV7-2 to TRBJ1-2; D ambiguous. From germline, CDR1 is SGHTA and CDR2 FQGNSA. Trimming took off 5 bases at V and 3 bases at J, with 7 bases between the two ends. CDR3 length equals 12 residues.

This chain connects TRBV30 to TRBJ1-1; possibly TRBD1 for D (6 bases). This CDR3 has 14 amino acids. With 1 base removed from V and 1 base from J, the gap between germline ends came to 10 bases. Germline values: CDR1 GTSNPN, CDR2 SVGIG (reference sequence). The CDR3 loop reads CAWSGRTANTEAFF. The CDR3 DNA reads TGTGCCTGGAGTGGAAGGACAGCGAACACTGAAGCTTTCTTT.

J is TRBJ1-5 and V is TRBV2; D may be TRBD1 (5 bases). The germline V gene encodes CDR1 SNHLY and CDR2 FYNNEI. The CDR3 runs 13 residues. V lost 7 bases and J lost 3, with 10 bases in between. The CDR3 reads CASTRDLNQPQHF. The CDR3 DNA is TGTGCCAGCACAAGGGACCTCAATCAGCCCCAGCATTTT.

This sequence joins TRBV7-2 and TRBJ1-4; unclear D gene. Germline V lookup: CDR1 SGHTA, CDR2 FQGNSA. Trimming stripped 4 bases from V and 8 bases from J, with 17 bases between. The CDR3 totals 15 residues. In nucleotides, the CDR3 is TGTGCCAGCAGCTCCCGACCGGGAGGAGGCGAAAAACTGTTTTTT. It yields the protein CASSSRPGGGEKLFF.

The rearrangement links TRBV7-9 to TRBJ2-3; the match to TRBD2 covers 8 bases. Germline loops: CDR1 SEHNR, CDR2 FQNEAQ (reference sequence). V dropped 5 bases and J dropped 0; count of bases not matched to a gene: 4. The CDR3 has 15 residues. The CDR3 DNA sequence: TGTGCCAGCAGCCCAAGGACTAGCAGCACAGATACGCAGTATTTT. Its protein product is CASSPRTSSTDTQYF.

CDR3 DNA: TGTGCCAGTAGTATAAACTACGAGCAGTACTTC. Its translation is CASSINYEQYF. V and J are TRBV19 and TRBJ2-7, with D hard to call. Germline CDR1 is LNHDA and CDR2 is SQIVND (reference sequence). Deletions cut 2 bases from V and 3 bases from J, with 2 bases between. The CDR3 length is 11 residues.

As to this clone: This sample also contains other DNA sequences that code for the same CDR3. V is TRBV18 and J is TRBJ2-1; 12 bases align to TRBD2. CDR3 length: 15 residues. After removal of 6 bases from V and 5 bases from J, the junction contained 5 bases not matched to a gene. CDR1 is KGHSH and CDR2 is LQKENI in the germline V gene. CDR3 nucleotide sequence: TGTGCCAGCTCGCCAGGACTAGCGGGGAACAATGAGCAGTTCTTC. It is translated as CASSPGLAGNNEQFF.

This clone appeared a few times. CDR3 protein: CASSLGTGISYEQYF. The CDR3 bases are TGTGCCAGCAGTCTCGGGACAGGGATATCCTACGAGCAGTACTTC. This rearrangement joins TRBV6-2 or TRBV6-3 to TRBJ2-7; 9 bases line up with TRBD1. The germline V gene encodes CDR1 MNHEY and CDR2 SVGEGT. The CDR3 runs to 15 residues. V lost 5 bases, J lost 1 base, and 6 bases stayed unmatched.

The V and J genes are TRBV6-5 and TRBJ1-2; a possible D gene is TRBD1 (6 bases). CDR1 and CDR2 from the germline V gene are MNHEY and SVGAGI. Trimming removed 5 bases at V and 4 bases at J, with 11 bases between. The CDR3 is 13 residues long. The CDR3 DNA is TGTGCCAGCAGTCGGTCGACAGGCTATGGCTACACCTTC. Protein product: CASSRSTGYGYTF.

The gene calls are TRBV4-1 and TRBJ1-4; a possible D gene is TRBD1 (6 bases). The CDR3 has 13 amino acids. V was trimmed by 4 bases and J by 7 bases, leaving 10 bases between them. Per germline, CDR1 MGHRA and CDR2 YSYEKL. CDR3 amino acids: CASSRETGEKLFF. CDR3 coding DNA: TGCGCCAGCAGCCGAGAGACAGGTGAAAAACTGTTTTTT.

This clone has a handful of counts. This chain connects TRBV13 to TRBJ2-1; D is ambiguous. Germline CDR1 and CDR2: PRHDT and FYEKMQ (reference sequence). The CDR3 covers 12 residues. V lost 0 bases and J 3 bases, leaving 0 bases between the germline ends. DNA for the CDR3: TGTGCCAGCAGCTTAGGCTACAATGAGCAGTTCTTC. It codes for CASSLGYNEQFF.

The sample holds one count of this clone. This rearrangement joins TRBV5-4 to TRBJ1-2; TRBD1 agrees at 7 bases. Germline CDR1 is SGHNT and CDR2 is YYREEE (reference sequence). The CDR3 spans 15 residues. V shed 8 bases and J 3 bases; nucleotides not matched to a gene: 13. The CDR3 DNA sequence: TGTGCCAGTAACTTAATACAGGGGAACGACTATGGCTACACCTTC. Protein: CASNLIQGNDYGYTF.

V and J are TRBV7-8 and TRBJ1-6; 9 bases line up with TRBD1. V was pared by 1 base and J by 11 bases, with 9 bases of the junction left unmatched. Germline CDR1 reads SGHVS; CDR2 reads FQNEAQ. The CDR3 extends over 16 amino acids. The CDR3 coding sequence is TGTGCCAGCAGCTTAGAATCGGGGACAGGGTGGGCACCCCTCCACTTT. Translating it yields CASSLESGTGWAPLHF.

V and J are TRBV18 and TRBJ2-3; TRBD2 matches at 9 bases. The CDR3 runs to 16 residues. Germline-derived CDR1 and CDR2 are KGHSH and LQKENI. Unmatched junction bases numbered 7, after V lost 6 bases and J lost 0 bases. CDR3 in DNA: TGTGCCAGCTCCCCTACTAGCGGGTCTAGCACAGATACGCAGTATTTT. It specifies CASSPTSGSSTDTQYF.

CDR3 residues: CASKKDRALRNQPQHF. The CDR3 region has the DNA TGTGCCAGCAAGAAGGACAGGGCTTTACGCAATCAGCCCCAGCATTTT. The genes are TRBV2 and TRBJ1-5, with 8 bases matching TRBD1. From germline, CDR1 is SNHLY and CDR2 FYNNEI. J gave up 2 bases and V 7 bases, and 10 bases lay outside the gene matches. CDR3 length: 16 residues.

The chain couples TRBV28 to TRBJ1-5; 9 bases map to TRBD1. After removal of 6 bases from V and 6 bases from J, the junction contained 6 bases not matched to a gene. Germline loops: CDR1 MDHEN, CDR2 SYDVKM. This CDR3 region has 14 residues. The DNA for the CDR3 is TGTGCCAGCAGGTCGGGACAGGGAAGTCAGCCCCAGCATTTT. It translates to CASRSGQGSQPQHF.

The chain carries TRBV12-3 or TRBV12-4 and TRBJ2-7, with a weak D call TRBD1 (6 bases). The CDR3 loop spans 12 amino acids. Between the trimmed V and J ends, which lost 5 bases and 6 bases, there was a span of 11 bases. The CDR3 bases are TGTGCCAGCAGTCGGGACATGGGCGAGCAGTACTTC. It encodes CASSRDMGEQYF.

This clone has just one count. J is TRBJ2-7 and V is TRBV11-3; D is possibly TRBD1 (6 bases). V shed 2 bases and J shed 2 bases, with 10 bases lying between them. There are 14 residues in the CDR3. CDR1 and CDR2 (germline): SGHNT, YENEEA. The CDR3 nucleotides are TGTGCCAGCAGCTTAACGGACAGCCCCTACGAGCAGTACTTC. The encoded protein is CASSLTDSPYEQYF.

This chain links TRBV11-3 with TRBJ1-1; D unclear. The germline V and J ends were trimmed by 5 bases and 3 bases, with 10 bases remaining between them. This CDR3 is built from 13 residues. Germline CDR1 and CDR2: SGHNT and YENEEA. The CDR3 bases are TGTGCCAGCAGCCCCCTTATAGACACTGAAGCTTTCTTT. Amino acid sequence: CASSPLIDTEAFF.

The genes are TRBV4-1 and TRBJ2-5, with D perhaps matching TRBD1 (5 bases). Germline V lookup: CDR1 MGHRA, CDR2 YSYEKL. CDR3 size: 16 residues. V was pared by 0 bases and J by 4 bases, with 15 bases between. The CDR3 DNA is TGCGCCAGCAGCCAAGATACGTCCAGGGCGCGAGAGACCCAGTACTTC. Translating it yields CASSQDTSRARETQYF.

This clone has only a few counts. This chain uses TRBV19 with TRBJ1-2, with 7 bases lining up with TRBD1. V lost 10 bases to trimming and J lost 4 bases; unmatched junction nucleotides: 18. CDR1 is LNHDA and CDR2 is SQIVND in the germline V gene (reference sequence). The CDR3 loop spans 16 amino acids. The chain's CDR3 is CATNNLPRTGLYGYTF. As DNA, the CDR3 is TGTGCCACCAATAATCTGCCCCGGACAGGACTCTATGGCTACACCTTC.